The source of this T cell receptor (beta chain) is a study of graft-versus-host responses after intestinal transplantation. Study background: Transplant types were multivisceral, liver-intestinal, or isolated intestinal. All recipients were given anti-thymocyte globulin induction, and tacrolimus and steroids were then administered for 2 to 4 years.

CDR3 length equals 14 residues. Germline values: CDR1 MNHEY, CDR2 SMNVEV (reference sequence). The V and J ends lost 4 bases and 5 bases respectively, with 15 bases between them. Findings and limits, study-wide: Where graft-donor T cell macrochimerism was present, patients had high graft-versus-host to host-versus-graft clonal ratios in allografts.

Assay used: immunoSEQ multiplex PCR; TCRdb lists only in-frame clones, some missing. The table has approximately 80,000 clones, about 89% seen once. On this clone: The antigen remains undetermined.

The gene calls are TRBV27 and TRBJ2-7, with D possibly TRBD1 on 6 matching bases. Here the sequenced sample was unstimulated CD4+ T cells sorted from spleen or lymph node cells, taken before intestinal transplant. This receptor was obtained from a human donor who received an intestinal transplant. CDR3 sequence reads: CASSSRLTGNEQYF. The CDR3 bases are TGTGCCAGCAGTTCACGGTTAACAGGGAACGAGCAGTACTTC.